These 13 T cell receptor beta chains share one sample of origin, sequenced in a study of shared clonotypes between healthy human individuals. TCRdb's table, derived via immunoSEQ multiplex PCR, lists solely in-frame clones and lacks some. Among roughly 1 million clones listed, 65% to 75% were seen once. Sequenced: memory CD4+ T cells sorted from blood. Subset of the sample: CD45RA-negative fraction. The receptor set was obtained from a man aged 18 to 35 in good health.

J is TRBJ2-1 and V is TRBV6-5, with D possibly being TRBD2 (6 bases). The CDR3 totals 13 residues. Germline CDR1 is MNHEY and CDR2 is SVGAGI. Trimming shortened V by 6 bases and J by 7 bases, and 13 bases separated the two germline ends. The CDR3 DNA is TGTGCCAGCAGAAACTCGGCGGGAAATGAGCAGTTCTTC. Its protein product is CASRNSAGNEQFF.

This clone came up once. The chain recombines TRBV1 with TRBJ1-6; TRBD1 is the table's D call, not checked against the DNA. TRBV1 is a pseudogene segment. CDR3 size: 19 residues. CDR3 nucleotides: TGCACCAGCAGTCCGGGACACCCCCCCCGCAGCTCCTATAATTCACCCCTCCACTTT. As protein: CTSSPGHPPRSSYNSPLHF.

The chain joins TRBV9 to TRBJ1-1; TRBD1 might be the D (5 bases). V lost 3 bases to trimming and J lost 2 bases, with 11 bases between them. The CDR3 totals 14 residues. Per the germline V gene, CDR1 is SGDLS and CDR2 is YYNGEE. Written as DNA, the CDR3 is TGTGCCAGCAGCGCTGGGACGGAAAACACTGAAGCTTTCTTT. Its translation is CASSAGTENTEAFF.

This clone was detected only a few times. This sequence joins TRBV10-1 and TRBJ1-5; weak D call: TRBD1 (5 bases). This CDR3 is built from 14 residues. Looked up from germline, CDR1 is WNHNN and CDR2 is SYGVQD (reference sequence). V gave up 2 bases and J gave up 7 bases, with 12 bases separating them. The CDR3 region is CASSEGTTGQPQHF. The DNA for the CDR3 is TGCGCCAGCAGTGAGGGGACTACGGGACAGCCCCAGCATTTT.

This sequence joins TRBV7-8 and TRBJ2-1; tentative D call: TRBD1 (6 bases). V dropped 8 bases and J dropped 4 bases, with 12 bases sitting between them. Germline CDR1 is SGHVS and CDR2 is FQNEAQ. The CDR3 totals 13 residues. The CDR3 DNA reads TGTGCCAGCGGCTCGGACAGTTACAATGAGCAGTTCTTC. This translates into CASGSDSYNEQFF. The whole variable domain, filled in from reference TRBV7-8 and TRBJ2-1, reads GAGVSQSPRYKVAKRGQDVALRCDPISGHVSLFWYQQALGQGPEFLTYFQNEAQLDKSGLPSDRFFAERPEGSVSTLKIQRTQQEDSAVYLCASGSDSYNEQFFGPGTRLTVL.

The V and J genes are TRBV5-4 and TRBJ2-2; maybe TRBD1 (5 bases). With 0 bases removed from V and 5 bases from J, the gap between germline ends came to 11 bases. This CDR3 is built from 15 residues. Germline-derived CDR1 and CDR2 are SGHNT and YYREEE (reference sequence). The CDR3 loop reads CASSLEGVKTGELFF. In nucleotides, the CDR3 is TGTGCCAGCAGCTTGGAAGGGGTGAAAACCGGGGAGCTGTTTTTT.

J is TRBJ2-7 and V is TRBV2; TRBD1 aligns across 9 bases. Germline assignment: CDR1 SNHLY and CDR2 FYNNEI. CDR3 length: 14 residues. V lost 4 bases and J lost 3; bases outside the gene matches: 4. The CDR3 nucleotides read TGTGCCAGCAGTGTAAACAGGGGGCTCTACGAGCAGTACTTC. Translating gives CASSVNRGLYEQYF.

The rearrangement links TRBV11-2 to TRBJ2-5, with 9 bases fitting TRBD2. V shed 1 base and J 6 bases; nucleotides not matched to a gene: 9. There are 16 residues in the CDR3. Germline lookup yields CDR1 SGHAT and CDR2 FQNNGV. The CDR3: CASSLGFSGSPKTQYF. The CDR3 coding sequence is TGTGCCAGCAGCTTAGGGTTTAGCGGGAGCCCGAAGACCCAGTACTTC.

The chain is built from TRBV4-1 and TRBJ2-5, with D unresolved. The CDR3 contains 13 residues. The germline gives CDR1 MGHRA, CDR2 YSYEKL. V lost 4 bases and J lost 5, with 11 bases in between. CDR3 region: CASSLNRPETQYF. Written as DNA, the CDR3 is TGCGCCAGCAGCCTAAATAGACCGGAGACCCAGTACTTC.

V gene TRBV2 combines with J gene TRBJ1-1; D is ambiguous. Trimming cost V 6 bases and J 0 bases, with 14 bases left between them. The CDR3 extends over 15 amino acids. CDR1 and CDR2 (germline): SNHLY, FYNNEI. This chain's CDR3 is CASRLSIVMNTEAFF. The CDR3 DNA reads TGTGCCAGCAGGCTCTCCATTGTTATGAACACTGAAGCTTTCTTT.

The V gene is TRBV10-3, the J gene TRBJ1-1; 7 bases fit TRBD1. The V gene end was trimmed by 10 bases and the J gene end by 1 base; junction bases not matched to a gene: 6. There are 13 residues in the CDR3. Germline assignment: CDR1 ENHRY and CDR2 SYGVKD. For the CDR3, the DNA is TGTGCCACCTGGACAGGAACGAACACTGAAGCTTTCTTT. It encodes CATWTGTNTEAFF.

Only a few counts were recorded for this clone. The chain uses TRBV6-1 and TRBJ1-6; 11 nucleotides align to TRBD1. The V gene's germline CDR1 is MNHNS and CDR2 SASEGT. The CDR3 consists of 15 residues. V lost 4 bases, J lost 9 bases, and 5 bases stayed unmatched. The CDR3 DNA reads TGTGCCAGCAGTGGGAGGACAGGGGGCGGTTCACCCCTCCACTTT. Amino acids: CASSGRTGGGSPLHF.

With regard to this clone: Within the sample, other DNA sequences also encode this same CDR3. The CDR3, as DNA: TGTGCCAGCAGCTTAACTAGCGGGAACTACGAGCAGTACTTC. Translated: CASSLTSGNYEQYF. The chain has TRBV7-2 and TRBJ2-7; 10 nucleotides agree with TRBD2. This CDR3 is built from 14 residues. V dropped 2 bases and J dropped 3; count of bases not matched to a gene: 1. CDR1 SGHTA and CDR2 FQGNSA come from the germline V gene.